The next 26 T cell receptor beta chains were all read from a single sample in a study of OX40 agonist ivuxolimab in advanced cancers. Produced via immunoSEQ multiplex PCR; TCRdb's table is partial and in-frame only. The repertoire holds 90,000 or so clones, with 91% as singletons. Sequencing used CD4+ or CD8+ T cells sorted from blood, obtained in a trial of the OX40 agonist ivuxolimab. The receptors derive from an adult with an advanced solid tumor such as melanoma, head and neck, liver or kidney cancer.

This chain links TRBV28 with TRBJ2-6; 9 positions agree with TRBD1. The CDR3 has 18 amino acids. V shed 5 bases, J shed 2 bases, and the junction held 10 bases outside the gene matches. The germline gives CDR1 MDHEN, CDR2 SYDVKM. Here the CDR3 DNA reads TGTGCCAGCAGTCCATGGACAGGGACAGGGACTGGGGCCAACGTCCTGACTTTC. Its translation: CASSPWTGTGTGANVLTF.

This chain joins TRBV29-1 and TRBJ1-4; D possibly corresponds to TRBD1 (5 bases). The CDR3 extends over 14 amino acids. V dropped 6 bases and J dropped 10 bases, with 21 bases sitting between them. Germline V gene lookup returns CDR1 SQVTM and CDR2 ANQGSEA. CDR3 DNA sequence: TGCAGCGTCAAGGCCCAGGATGGGGGAGGAAAACTGTTTTTT. Translated, it gives CSVKAQDGGGKLFF.

The chain recombines TRBV27 with TRBJ1-3; D is unresolved. This CDR3 is 14 amino acids long. V was pared by 0 bases and J by 0 bases, with 3 bases between. Germline CDR1 reads MNHEY; CDR2 reads SMNVEV (reference sequence). The CDR3 DNA reads as TGTGCCAGCAGTTTATCCCCCTCTGGAAACACCATATATTTT. It encodes CASSLSPSGNTIYF.

This rearrangement joins TRBV5-1 to TRBJ2-1, with D possibly being TRBD1 or TRBD2 (5 bases each). Germline CDR1 is SGHRS and CDR2 is YFSETQ. The germline V and J ends were trimmed by 0 bases and 0 bases, with 10 bases remaining between them. The CDR3 is made up of 16 amino acids. The CDR3 region is CASSLVGTSSYNEQFF. CDR3 coding DNA: TGCGCCAGCAGCTTGGTAGGGACCAGCTCCTACAATGAGCAGTTCTTC.

V usage is TRBV18 and J usage is TRBJ1-1; no clear D. Germline assignment: CDR1 KGHSH and CDR2 LQKENI. Trimming took off 2 bases at V and 1 base at J, with 11 bases between the two ends. The CDR3 consists of 15 residues. CDR3 sequence: CASSPVRSPNTEAFF. CDR3 nucleotide sequence: TGTGCCAGCTCACCAGTCCGGTCCCCGAACACTGAAGCTTTCTTT.

This clone is a singleton in its sample. The genes are TRBV19 and TRBJ1-5; the D gene is possibly TRBD1 (5 bases). The V gene lost 7 bases and the J gene lost 3 bases, with 13 bases spanning the gap. The CDR3 totals 14 residues. Germline V gives CDR1 LNHDA, CDR2 SQIVND (reference sequence). As DNA, the CDR3 is TGTGCCAGTATCCCCGAGGGGTCCAATCAGCCCCAGCATTTT. Amino acids: CASIPEGSNQPQHF.

J is TRBJ2-1 and V is TRBV7-9; D uncertain. Trimming removed 5 bases at V and 8 bases at J, with 13 bases between. The CDR3 totals 13 residues. Germline CDR1 is SEHNR and CDR2 is FQNEAQ (reference sequence). The DNA for the CDR3 is TGTGCCAGCAGCCGTCTACTAAGGTATGAGCAGTTCTTC. This gives the protein CASSRLLRYEQFF.

This clone has more than one count but fewer than ten. The V gene is TRBV29-1, the J gene TRBJ1-2, with 12 bases fitting TRBD1. V gave up 7 bases and J gave up 8 bases; unmatched junction bases: 8. The CDR3 length is 13 residues. Germline V CDR1 and CDR2: SQVTM, ANQGSEA. Here the CDR3 DNA reads TGCAGCGCAAAGGGACAGGGGGCGCGCGGCTACACCTTC. This gives the protein CSAKGQGARGYTF.

The chain links TRBV4-1 to TRBJ2-2; D uncertain. V was shortened by 0 bases and J by 2 bases, with 7 bases between the two germline ends. The CDR3 has 15 residues. Germline CDR1 and CDR2: MGHRA and YSYEKL. CDR3: CASSQERRNTGELFF. CDR3 DNA: TGCGCCAGCAGCCAAGAACGCAGAAACACCGGGGAGCTGTTTTTT.

The chain carries TRBV28 and TRBJ2-7; no reliable D call. Deletions cut 2 bases from V and 6 bases from J, with 11 bases between. This CDR3 region has 13 residues. Per the germline V gene, CDR1 is MDHEN and CDR2 is SYDVKM. The CDR3 sequence is CASSLQARSEQYF. The CDR3 DNA sequence: TGTGCCAGCAGTTTACAGGCGAGGAGCGAGCAGTACTTC.

The V call is TRBV28, the J call TRBJ2-1; unclear D gene. CDR1 is MDHEN and CDR2 is SYDVKM in the germline V gene. V lost 3 bases and J 10 bases, leaving 7 bases between the germline ends. This CDR3 has 11 amino acids. CDR3 sequence reads: CASSFLGEQFF. In nucleotides, the CDR3 is TGTGCCAGCAGTTTCTTGGGGGAGCAGTTCTTC. Supplemented by reference TRBV28 and TRBJ2-1, the full variable domain reads DVKVTQSSRYLVKRTGEKVFLECVQDMDHENMFWYRQDPGLGLRLIYFSYDVKMKEKGDIPEGYSVSREKKERFSLILESASTNQTSMYLCASSFLGEQFFGPGTRLTVL.

The chain links TRBV28 to TRBJ2-7; 7 positions agree with TRBD2. Germline V CDR1 and CDR2: MDHEN, SYDVKM. V lost 7 bases to trimming and J lost 5 bases; unmatched junction nucleotides: 14. This CDR3 has 15 residues. The CDR3 reads CASTRVGGVRDEQYF. CDR3 DNA: TGTGCCAGCACGCGGGTGGGAGGGGTTAGGGACGAGCAGTACTTC. Supplemented by reference TRBV28 and TRBJ2-7, the full variable domain reads DVKVTQSSRYLVKRTGEKVFLECVQDMDHENMFWYRQDPGLGLRLIYFSYDVKMKEKGDIPEGYSVSREKKERFSLILESASTNQTSMYLCASTRVGGVRDEQYFGPGTRLTVT.

V gene TRBV4-2 combines with J gene TRBJ2-1; 13 bases match TRBD2. Germline CDR1 and CDR2: LGHNA and YNFKEQ. The ends lost 1 base at V and 7 bases at J; junction bases unmatched: 10. This CDR3 has 18 amino acids. CDR3 amino acids: CASSQVRLAGGGMNEQFF. The CDR3 DNA sequence: TGTGCCAGCAGCCAAGTCCGACTAGCGGGAGGTGGTATGAATGAGCAGTTCTTC.

The chain recombines TRBV5-4 with TRBJ2-7; TRBD1 aligns across 10 bases. The CDR3 consists of 15 residues. Losses at the gene ends were 2 bases for V and 0 bases for J; bases not matched to a gene: 2. Germline CDR1 reads SGHNT; CDR2 reads YYREEE (reference sequence). In DNA form, the CDR3 reads TGTGCCAGCAGCTTTAGACAGGGGGCCTCCTACGAGCAGTACTTC. Translation: CASSFRQGASYEQYF.

The chain links TRBV28 to TRBJ1-5; no clear D gene. CDR1 is MDHEN and CDR2 is SYDVKM in the germline V gene. There are 12 residues in the CDR3. The germline V and J ends were trimmed by 3 bases and 7 bases, with 7 bases remaining between them. CDR3 protein: CASSFKRQPQHF. DNA of the CDR3: TGTGCCAGCAGTTTTAAGAGGCAGCCCCAGCATTTT.

The CDR3 reads CASSQVDTIYF. CDR3 DNA: TGTGCCAGCAGCCAGGTCGACACCATATATTTT. The J gene is TRBJ1-3, the V gene TRBV14; D uncertain. Trimming took 3 bases from V and 8 from J, leaving 5 bases between them. Germline CDR1 reads SGHDN; CDR2 reads FVKESK. The CDR3 spans 11 residues.

This chain joins TRBV6-1 and TRBJ2-7, with D perhaps TRBD1 or TRBD2 (5 bases each). This CDR3 comprises 14 residues. From germline, CDR1 is MNHNS and CDR2 SASEGT. Trimming removed 6 bases from V and 0 bases from J, with 12 bases in between. The CDR3 region has the DNA TGTGCCAGCAGGGTGGACGGGGCCTCCTACGAGCAGTACTTC. This gives the protein CASRVDGASYEQYF.

The CDR3 loop reads CASTPGPQNTEAFF. The CDR3 coding sequence is TGTGCCAGCACTCCGGGACCGCAGAACACTGAAGCTTTCTTT. The chain couples TRBV2 to TRBJ1-1, with a tentative D call TRBD1 (5 bases). Germline CDR1 SNHLY, CDR2 FYNNEI. V was pared by 7 bases and J by 1 base, with 13 bases between. The CDR3 is made up of 14 amino acids.

The gene calls are TRBV5-4 and TRBJ2-5; D might be TRBD1 (5 bases). With 0 bases removed from V and 4 bases from J, the gap between germline ends came to 10 bases. Germline values: CDR1 SGHNT, CDR2 YYREEE (reference sequence). CDR3 length equals 14 residues. The DNA for the CDR3 is TGTGCCAGCAGCTTGGTTGGCAGGGTAGAGACCCAGTACTTC. The encoded protein is CASSLVGRVETQYF.

V is TRBV9 and J is TRBJ2-3; D gene ambiguous. This CDR3 is 14 amino acids long. Germline V gene sequence: CDR1 SGDLS, CDR2 YYNGEE. With 3 bases removed from V and 0 bases from J, the gap between germline ends came to 8 bases. CDR3 in amino acids: CASSGPGSTDTQYF. The DNA of the CDR3 is TGTGCCAGCAGCGGTCCCGGGAGCACAGATACGCAGTATTTT.

This clone appeared a single time. V and J are TRBV5-1 and TRBJ2-1; the D gene is possibly TRBD1 (5 bases). Germline-derived CDR1 and CDR2 are SGHRS and YFSETQ. The V end was cut by 0 bases, the J end by 7 bases, with 8 bases between. This CDR3 has 13 residues. CDR3 region: CASSLGRVNEQFF. As DNA, the CDR3 is TGCGCCAGCAGCTTGGGCAGGGTTAATGAGCAGTTCTTC.

The chain uses TRBV18 and TRBJ2-1; D might be TRBD2 (6 bases). Per germline, CDR1 KGHSH and CDR2 LQKENI. Trimming took off 4 bases at V and 7 bases at J, with 11 bases between the two ends. The CDR3 sequence is 13 residues long. CDR3 sequence (DNA): TGTGCCAGCTCACAATTAGCGGATAATGAGCAGTTCTTC. It translates to CASSQLADNEQFF.

The rearrangement uses TRBV5-1 and TRBJ2-3; 7 nucleotides align to TRBD2. J was trimmed by 6 bases and V by 0 bases; bases with no gene match: 7. The CDR3 contains 15 residues. CDR1 SGHRS and CDR2 YFSETQ come from the germline V gene. DNA for the CDR3: TGCGCCAGCAGCTTGGGGGCGGGAGCCCCGGATACGCAGTATTTT. Protein sequence: CASSLGAGAPDTQYF. Variable domain in full (rest from reference TRBV5-1 and TRBJ2-3): KAGVTQTPRYLIKTRGQQVTLSCSPISGHRSVSWYQQTPGQGLQFLFEYFSETQRNKGNFPGRFSGRQFSNSRSEMNVSTLELGDSALYLCASSLGAGAPDTQYFGPGTRLTVL.

This clone was seen once. The V and J genes are TRBV7-9 and TRBJ2-6; 9 positions match TRBD1. Germline CDR1 is SEHNR and CDR2 is FQNEAQ (reference sequence). The V gene end was trimmed by 5 bases and the J gene end by 0 bases; junction bases not matched to a gene: 8. The CDR3 is made up of 18 amino acids. The DNA of the CDR3 is TGTGCCAGCAGCGCGTCCGGGACAGGGACCTCTGGGGCCAACGTCCTGACTTTC. Residues: CASSASGTGTSGANVLTF.

The rearrangement joins TRBV30 to TRBJ2-7; 8 nucleotides align to TRBD2. Losses at the gene ends were 8 bases for V and 6 bases for J; bases not matched to a gene: 9. Looked up from germline, CDR1 is GTSNPN and CDR2 is SVGIG (reference sequence). The CDR3 extends over 12 amino acids. The CDR3 loop reads CALARTSSEQYF. CDR3 nucleotides: TGTGCCCTTGCCCGGACTAGCAGCGAGCAGTACTTC.

The chain recombines TRBV2 with TRBJ2-1; 7 bases align to TRBD2. Germline loops: CDR1 SNHLY, CDR2 FYNNEI. The CDR3 loop spans 13 amino acids. Trimming cost V 6 bases and J 8 bases; bases outside gene matches: 7. The CDR3 sequence: CASRRTSDDEQFF. CDR3 nucleotides: TGTGCCAGCAGAAGAACTAGCGATGATGAGCAGTTCTTC. Variable domain in full (rest from reference TRBV2 and TRBJ2-1): EPEVTQTPSHQVTQMGQEVILRCVPISNHLYFYWYRQILGQKVEFLVSFYNNEISEKSEIFDDQFSVERPDGSNFTLKIRSTKLEDSAMYFCASRRTSDDEQFFGPGTRLTVL.